Each of the 3 T cell receptor beta chains below was sequenced from the same sample in a study of cytomegalovirus exposure and HLA in healthy donors. 60 Vbeta and 13 Jbeta primers were used in PCR. The repertoire was sequenced with immunoSEQ multiplex PCR; TCRdb's copy has only in-frame clones and lacks some. The profile shows around 190,000 clones, about 86% of them singletons. Sequenced: PBMCs. Every receptor here comes from a man aged 35-49 years in good health and CMV-seropositive.

The chain carries TRBV9 and TRBJ2-5; 10 bases align to TRBD2. The J call may be faulty, since TRBJ2-7 better matches the DNA end. Germline-derived CDR1 and CDR2 are SGDLS and YYNGEE. The CDR3 extends over 18 amino acids. The CDR3 DNA sequence: TGTGCCAGCAGCGTAGGTCCTAGCGGGAGCCAAAGCTCCTACGAGCAGTACTTC. The encoded protein is CASSVGPSGSQSSYEQYF.

V usage is TRBV5-8 and J usage is TRBJ1-1, with a tentative D call TRBD1 (6 bases). This CDR3 region has 13 residues. Germline CDR1 reads SGHTS; CDR2 reads YDEGEE. V lost 4 bases, J lost 11 bases, and 18 bases lay in between. CDR3 DNA sequence: TGTGCCAGCAGCCTCTGGACAGCCAACGACGCTTTCTTT. Its protein product is CASSLWTANDAFF.

This chain links TRBV30 with TRBJ1-5; D might be TRBD1 (6 bases). Between the trimmed V and J ends, which lost 0 bases and 6 bases, there was a span of 6 bases. This CDR3 is built from 12 residues. CDR1 GTSNPN and CDR2 SVGIG come from the germline V gene (reference sequence). CDR3 coding DNA: TGTGCCTGGAGTGTACAGGGTCAGCCCCAGCATTTT. Its protein is CAWSVQGQPQHF.